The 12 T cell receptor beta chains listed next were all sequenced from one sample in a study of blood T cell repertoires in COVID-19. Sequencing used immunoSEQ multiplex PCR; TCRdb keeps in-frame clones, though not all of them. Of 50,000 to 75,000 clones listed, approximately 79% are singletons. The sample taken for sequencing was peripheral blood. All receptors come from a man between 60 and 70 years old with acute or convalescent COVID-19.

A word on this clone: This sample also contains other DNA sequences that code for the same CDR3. CDR3 DNA: TGTGCCAGCAGCTTAAAGGCGGGGAACACTGAAGCTTTCTTT. As protein: CASSLKAGNTEAFF. This chain links TRBV7-2 with TRBJ1-1; D uncertain. Trimming removed 2 bases at V and 1 base at J, with 8 bases between. CDR1 and CDR2 (germline): SGHTA, FQGNSA. The CDR3 consists of 14 residues.

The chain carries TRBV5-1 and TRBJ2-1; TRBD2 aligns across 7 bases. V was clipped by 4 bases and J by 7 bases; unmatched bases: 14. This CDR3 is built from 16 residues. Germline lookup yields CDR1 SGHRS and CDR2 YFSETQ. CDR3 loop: CASSPLASGAENEQFF. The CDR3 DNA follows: TGCGCCAGCAGCCCTCTTGCGAGCGGGGCTGAGAATGAGCAGTTCTTC.

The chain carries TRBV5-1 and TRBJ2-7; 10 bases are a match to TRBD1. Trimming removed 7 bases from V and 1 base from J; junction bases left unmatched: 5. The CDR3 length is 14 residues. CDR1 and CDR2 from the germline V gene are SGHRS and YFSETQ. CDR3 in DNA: TGCGCCAGCGTCCGGGACAGGGGTTCCTACGAGCAGTACTTC. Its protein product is CASVRDRGSYEQYF.

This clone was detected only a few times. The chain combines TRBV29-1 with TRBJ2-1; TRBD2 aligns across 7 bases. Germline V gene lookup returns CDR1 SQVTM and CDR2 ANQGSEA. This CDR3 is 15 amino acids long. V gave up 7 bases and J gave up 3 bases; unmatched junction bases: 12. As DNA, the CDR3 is TGCAGCGGGGGAGGGCAGGGATGGTTCTACAATGAGCAGTTCTTC. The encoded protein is CSGGGQGWFYNEQFF.

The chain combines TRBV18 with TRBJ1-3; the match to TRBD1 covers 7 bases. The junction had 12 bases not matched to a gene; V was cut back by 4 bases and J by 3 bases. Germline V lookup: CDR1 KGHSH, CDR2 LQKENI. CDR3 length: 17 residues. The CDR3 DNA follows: TGTGCCAGCTCACTTCGGACAGGCGTGGAGGATGGAAACACCATATATTTT. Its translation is CASSLRTGVEDGNTIYF.

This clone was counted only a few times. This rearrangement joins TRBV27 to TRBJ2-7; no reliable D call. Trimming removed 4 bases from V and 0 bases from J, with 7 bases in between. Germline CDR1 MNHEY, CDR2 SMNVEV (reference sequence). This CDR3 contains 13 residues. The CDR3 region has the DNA TGTGCCAGCAGTTATACTCCCTCCTACGAGCAGTACTTC. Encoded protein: CASSYTPSYEQYF.

CDR3 coding DNA: TGCGCCAGCAGCCAAGCTCACAGCTCCTACGAGCAGTACTTC. Protein sequence: CASSQAHSSYEQYF. This chain uses TRBV4-3 with TRBJ2-7; D is unresolved. V lost 1 base, J lost 0 bases, and 7 bases lay in between. The length of the CDR3 is 14 residues. CDR1 is LGHNA and CDR2 is YSLEER in the germline V gene.

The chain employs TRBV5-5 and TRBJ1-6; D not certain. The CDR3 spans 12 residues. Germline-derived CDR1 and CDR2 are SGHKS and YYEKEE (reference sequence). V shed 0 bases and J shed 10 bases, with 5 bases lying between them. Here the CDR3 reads CASSLVYSPLHF. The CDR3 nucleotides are TGTGCCAGCAGCTTGGTCTACTCACCCCTCCACTTT.

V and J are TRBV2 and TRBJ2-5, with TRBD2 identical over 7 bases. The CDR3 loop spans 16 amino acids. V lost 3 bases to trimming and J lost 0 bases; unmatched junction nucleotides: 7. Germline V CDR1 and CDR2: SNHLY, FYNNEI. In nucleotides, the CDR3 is TGTGCCAGCAGTGAGAGACTAGCAGCCTACCAAGAGACCCAGTACTTC. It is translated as CASSERLAAYQETQYF.

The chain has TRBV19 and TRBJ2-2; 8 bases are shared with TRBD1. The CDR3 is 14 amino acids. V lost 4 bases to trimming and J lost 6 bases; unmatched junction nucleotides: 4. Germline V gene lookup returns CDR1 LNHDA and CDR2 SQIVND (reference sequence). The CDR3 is CASSKRQGPGELFF. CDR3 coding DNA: TGTGCCAGTAGTAAAAGACAGGGGCCCGGGGAGCTGTTTTTT.

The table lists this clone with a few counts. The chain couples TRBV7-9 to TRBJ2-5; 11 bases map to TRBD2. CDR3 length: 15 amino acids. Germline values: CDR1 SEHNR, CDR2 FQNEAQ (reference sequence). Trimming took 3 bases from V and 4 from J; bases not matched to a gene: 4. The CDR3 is CASSFVLAGGETQYF. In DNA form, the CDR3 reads TGTGCCAGCAGCTTTGTCCTAGCGGGGGGAGAGACCCAGTACTTC.

For the CDR3, the DNA is TGTGCCAGCAGTTTAAGTCTACTGAGGGGCTACACCTTC. Translating it yields CASSLSLLRGYTF. The chain has TRBV28 and TRBJ1-2; D unresolved. Trimming shortened V by 2 bases and J by 8 bases, and 12 bases separated the two germline ends. This CDR3 is 13 amino acids long. Germline V gene data show CDR1 as MDHEN and CDR2 as SYDVKM.